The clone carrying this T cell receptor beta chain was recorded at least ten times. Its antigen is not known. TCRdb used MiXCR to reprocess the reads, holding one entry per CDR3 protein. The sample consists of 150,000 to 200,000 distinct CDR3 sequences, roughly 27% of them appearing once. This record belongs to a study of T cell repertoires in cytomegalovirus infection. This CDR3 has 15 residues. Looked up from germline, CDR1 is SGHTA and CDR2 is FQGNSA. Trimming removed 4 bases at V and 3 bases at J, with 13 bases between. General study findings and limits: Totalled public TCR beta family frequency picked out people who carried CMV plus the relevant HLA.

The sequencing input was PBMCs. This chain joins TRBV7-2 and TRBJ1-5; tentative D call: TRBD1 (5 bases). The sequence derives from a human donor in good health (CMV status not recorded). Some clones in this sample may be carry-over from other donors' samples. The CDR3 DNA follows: TGTGCCAGCAGCTCAGGGACTTTCCCCAATCAGCCCCAGCATTTT. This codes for CASSSGTFPNQPQHF.